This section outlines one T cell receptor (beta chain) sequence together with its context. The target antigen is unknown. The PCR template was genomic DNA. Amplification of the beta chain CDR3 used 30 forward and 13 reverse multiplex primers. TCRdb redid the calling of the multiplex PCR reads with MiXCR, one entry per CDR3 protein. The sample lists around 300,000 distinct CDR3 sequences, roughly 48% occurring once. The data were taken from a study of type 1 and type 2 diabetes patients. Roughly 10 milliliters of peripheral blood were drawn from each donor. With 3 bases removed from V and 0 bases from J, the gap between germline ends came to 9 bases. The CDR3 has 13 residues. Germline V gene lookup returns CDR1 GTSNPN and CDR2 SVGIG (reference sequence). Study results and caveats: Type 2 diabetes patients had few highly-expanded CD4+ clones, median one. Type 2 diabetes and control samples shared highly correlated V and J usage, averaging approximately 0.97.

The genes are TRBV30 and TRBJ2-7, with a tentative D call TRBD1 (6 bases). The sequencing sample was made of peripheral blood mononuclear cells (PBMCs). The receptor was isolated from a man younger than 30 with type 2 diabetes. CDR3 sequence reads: CAWRTGASYEQYF. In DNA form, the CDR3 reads TGTGCCTGGAGGACAGGAGCCTCCTACGAGCAGTACTTC.